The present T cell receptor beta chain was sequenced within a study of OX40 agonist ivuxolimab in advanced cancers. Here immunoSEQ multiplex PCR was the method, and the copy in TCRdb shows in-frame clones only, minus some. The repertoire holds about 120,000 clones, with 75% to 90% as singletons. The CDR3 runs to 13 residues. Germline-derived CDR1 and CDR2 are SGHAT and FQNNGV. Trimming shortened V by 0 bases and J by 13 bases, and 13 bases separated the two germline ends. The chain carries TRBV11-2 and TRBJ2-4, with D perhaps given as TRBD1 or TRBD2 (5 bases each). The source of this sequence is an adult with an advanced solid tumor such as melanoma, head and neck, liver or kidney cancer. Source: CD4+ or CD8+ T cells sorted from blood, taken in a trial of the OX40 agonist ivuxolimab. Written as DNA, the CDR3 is TGTGCCAGCAGCTTAGAGTGGATGGGGACGCAGTACTTC. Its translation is CASSLEWMGTQYF.